This TCR beta chain stems from a study of blood T cell dynamics during melanoma immunotherapy. Study-level points and caveats: The study could not tell melanoma-specific clones from general immune activation.

Every bulk PBMC sample received the same 350 ng of DNA. The repertoire was sequenced with immunoSEQ multiplex PCR; TCRdb's copy has only in-frame clones and lacks some. Here the sample spans more than 10,000 clones, about 86% being singletons. The CDR3 consists of 14 residues. Trimming left V 5 bases short and J 6 bases short, with 17 bases between. CDR1 is MNHNY, CDR2 SVGAGI, per germline (reference sequence). Time point defined: pre-treatment baseline. Samples come from before therapy and from week 3 after the first blockade cycle. To note about this clone: Its antigen is unidentified.

The J gene is TRBJ2-7, the V gene TRBV6-6; weak D call: TRBD2 (6 bases). The TCR comes from a human donor with melanoma. The specimen comprised blood, sampled from a patient treated with checkpoint blockade. The CDR3 DNA is TGTGCCAGCAGTCCCTGGGGGGAGGCGGGCGAGCAGTACTTC. It is translated as CASSPWGEAGEQYF.